The rows below give T cell receptor beta chains drawn from one sample of a study of T cell responses to AZD1222 COVID-19 vaccine. Here immunoSEQ multiplex PCR was the method, and the copy in TCRdb shows in-frame clones only, minus some. The sample consists of some 200,000 clones, roughly 91% of them appearing once. The sequenced sample was peripheral blood, obtained on day 0 of MenACWY control vaccination. The receptors originated from an adult in good health. Each CDR3 is given with its conserved first and last residue. The D gene is left open where the match is weak. Expanded clones are given a class, and other clones once, few, many or no size at all.

abundance	v_gene	len	j_gene	d_gene	CDR3nt	CDR3aa
-	TRBV12-3/TRBV12-4	13	TRBJ1-4	-	TGTGCCAGCAGTTTGAGAGAGGGTGAAAAACTGTTTTTT	CASSLREGEKLFF
-	TRBV5-1	14	TRBJ1-4	-	TGCGCCAGTTCACGGCCCGGGGCTAATGAAAAACTGTTTTTT	CASSRPGANEKLFF
-	TRBV7-2	14	TRBJ2-2	-	TGTGCCAGCAGTCGAACCCCGAACACCGGGGAGCTGTTTTTT	CASSRTPNTGELFF
-	TRBV6-5	15	TRBJ2-2	-	TGTGCCAGCAGCCCGCCTGGGGTTGTGAGCGGGGAGCTGTTTTTT	CASSPPGVVSGELFF
-	TRBV15	14	TRBJ2-1	TRBD2	TGTGCCACCAGCAGAGGGACTAGCGGGGGGGAGCAGTTCTTC	CATSRGTSGGEQFF
-	TRBV28	12	TRBJ1-1	-	TGTGCCAGCCGATTGACGAACACTGAAGCTTTCTTT	CASRLTNTEAFF
-	TRBV19	16	TRBJ1-1	TRBD1	TGTGCCAGTAGTATCCCCCGCAGGGGGCTGATCACTGAAGCTTTCTTT	CASSIPRRGLITEAFF
once	TRBV6-5	14	TRBJ2-5	-	TGTGCCAGCAGTTCGCGTTCGGCCCTAGAGACCCAGTACTTC	CASSSRSALETQYF
-	TRBV6-2/TRBV6-3	14	TRBJ2-7	-	TGTGCCAGCAGTTCGATGACAGAATCCTACGAGCAGTACTTC	CASSSMTESYEQYF
-	TRBV5-8	15	TRBJ1-1	-	TGTGCCAGCAGCTTGTATTCAGGGACCTACAGTGAAGCTTTCTTT	CASSLYSGTYSEAFF
once	TRBV5-4	14	TRBJ1-2	TRBD1	TGTGCCAGCAGCTGGGGACAGGGAAACTATGGCTACACCTTC	CASSWGQGNYGYTF
-	TRBV3-1/TRBV3-2	13	TRBJ1-1	-	TGTGCCAGCAGCCAAGGGGCCGGGTCTGAAGCTTTCTTT	CASSQGAGSEAFF
-	TRBV28	11	TRBJ1-1	-	TGTGCCAGCGGAGAACGCACTGCGGCTTTCTTT	CASGERTAAFF
-	TRBV6-5	14	TRBJ2-5	-	TGTGCCAGCAGTTATGGCCGTAAGCGGGAGACCCAGTACTTC	CASSYGRKRETQYF
-	TRBV5-5	18	TRBJ2-3	TRBD2	TGTGCCAGCAGCGCTACTAGCGGGGGGGCGTTTCGGACAGATACGCAGTATTTT	CASSATSGGAFRTDTQYF
-	TRBV12-3/TRBV12-4	13	TRBJ1-1	-	TGTGCCAGCAGGCGACAGCAGAACACTGAAGCTTTCTTT	CASRRQQNTEAFF
once	TRBV4-3	15	TRBJ1-4	TRBD1	TGCGCCAGCAGCCAAGATCGTTTAGGGACAGGGCGACTGTTTTTT	CASSQDRLGTGRLFF
-	TRBV11-2	13	TRBJ1-4	-	TGTGCCAGCAGCTTCGGGACCGGGAGGAAACTGTTTTTT	CASSFGTGRKLFF
-	TRBV5-1	14	TRBJ2-3	-	TGCGCCAGCAGCTTACTAGCAGGGGCAGATACGCAGTATTTT	CASSLLAGADTQYF
-	TRBV6-5	15	TRBJ2-2	TRBD1	TGTGCCAGCAGTTACCTGGGACAGGGGACCGGGGAGCTGTTTTTT	CASSYLGQGTGELFF
-	TRBV7-9	14	TRBJ2-6	-	TGTGCCAGCAGCTTAGGCTCTGGGGCCAACGTCCTGACTTTC	CASSLGSGANVLTF
-	TRBV7-9	14	TRBJ1-4	-	TGTGCCAGCAGCTTAGGAACAGAAAGCGAAAAACTGTTTTTT	CASSLGTESEKLFF
-	TRBV5-4	14	TRBJ2-7	-	TGTGCCAGCAGCTTGGGTCCGGGGTTCTACGAGCAGTACTTC	CASSLGPGFYEQYF
-	TRBV2	13	TRBJ1-2	-	TGTGCCAGCACCCCCAGGGGTGGCGACGGCTACACCTTC	CASTPRGGDGYTF
-	TRBV29-1	12	TRBJ2-1	-	TGCAGCGTCGGGTACTCCTACAATGAGCAGTTCTTC	CSVGYSYNEQFF
-	TRBV5-5	15	TRBJ1-1	-	TGTGCCAGCACCGACATCTTCGCCATGAACACTGAAGCTTTCTTT	CASTDIFAMNTEAFF
-	TRBV24-1	14	TRBJ2-1	TRBD2	TGTGCCACCAGTGACAGACTAGCGGGGAATGAGCAGTTCTTC	CATSDRLAGNEQFF
-	TRBV11-2	13	TRBJ2-5	TRBD2	TGTGCCAGCAGCTTGGGGGGGATAGAGACCCAGTACTTC	CASSLGGIETQYF
-	TRBV2	16	TRBJ1-1	-	TGTGCCAGCAGTGGGTGGTTCCTGCGAGGGTCGGATGAAGCTTTCTTT	CASSGWFLRGSDEAFF
-	TRBV28	12	TRBJ1-5	-	TGTGCCAGCAGTTCCGAAAGCTGGCCCCAGCATTTT	CASSSESWPQHF
-	TRBV7-8	16	TRBJ1-6	-	TGTGCCAGCAGCTTAGCGCTTTCAGGTGGTAATTCACCCCTCCACTTT	CASSLALSGGNSPLHF
once	TRBV7-3	17	TRBJ2-3	TRBD2	TGTGCCAGCAGCCCAGATGGGGCGGGGGGGCCAGTAGATACGCAGTATTTT	CASSPDGAGGPVDTQYF
-	TRBV5-5	14	TRBJ2-7	-	TGTGCCAGCAGCTTGGGTGGAGGGAGGCGGGAGCAGTACTTC	CASSLGGGRREQYF